These 3 T cell receptor beta chains originate from one sample sequenced in a study of post-analysis software for immune sequencing data. Study observations and caveats: TRBV segments more frequent in patients than in controls numbered a few and included TRBV5-6, TRBV5-1 and TRBV20-1.

Each TCR beta cDNA library carried unique molecular identifiers. TCRdb processed the PCR reads anew with MiXCR; each CDR3 protein has one entry. Here the sample spans hundreds of thousands of distinct CDR3 sequences, under 55% being singletons. Their antigen targets remain unknown. Material for sequencing was blood. Source of these receptors: a girl aged 10 to 17 with multiple sclerosis.

This clonotype was seen once. The rearrangement links TRBV29-1 to TRBJ2-7; D unclear. The DNA end is more similar to TRBJ2-5, so the J call may be wrong. The CDR3 has 11 amino acids. The germline gives CDR1 SQVTM, CDR2 ANQGSEA. CDR3 amino acids: CSTRRTETQYF. Written as DNA, the CDR3 is TGCAGCACAAGGCGGACGGAGACCCAGTACTTC.

The chain is built from TRBV6-2 or TRBV6-3 and TRBJ2-7; 7 nucleotides line up with TRBD2. The CDR3 has 15 amino acids. Trimming at V came to 0 bases and at J to 0 bases, leaving 2 bases not matched to a gene. CDR1 and CDR2 (germline): MNHEY, SVGEGT. This CDR3 reads CASSYSGGSSYEQYF. CDR3 bases: TGTGCCAGCAGTTACTCGGGCGGGAGCTCCTACGAGCAGTACTTC.

The rearrangement uses TRBV6-5 and TRBJ2-1, with 12 bases aligning to TRBD2. The closer fit of TRBJ2-7 to the DNA end suggests the J call may be wrong. Looked up from germline, CDR1 is MNHEY and CDR2 is SVGAGI. CDR3 size: 14 residues. In DNA form, the CDR3 reads TGTGCCAGCAGTTCTAGCGGGAGGGACAATGAGCAGTACTTC. It yields the protein CASSSSGRDNEQYF.